The rows below give T cell receptor beta chains drawn from one sample of a study of blood T cell repertoires in COVID-19. Profiled with immunoSEQ multiplex PCR; TCRdb holds only in-frame clones, not every one. The repertoire holds about 87,000 clones, 70% to 90% seen once, with 7% to 9% in the top ten. Sequencing input: peripheral blood. The receptors come from a human donor with acute or convalescent COVID-19. The donor label of this sample is uncertain. CDR3s include the opening cysteine and the closing phenylalanine or tryptophan. Fields, in order: J gene, D gene, clone size, V gene, CDR3 DNA, CDR3 protein. The D gene is left open where the match is weak. The size entry is marked missing in some rows and otherwise reads once, few, many or a size class.

J: TRBJ2-2
D: TRBD2
size: .
V: TRBV5-4
DNA: TGTGCCAGCAAAAAGGGGTCCAGCGGGGGGGCTGATGCCGGGGAGCTGTTTTTT
CDR3: CASKKGSSGGADAGELFF

J: TRBJ2-5
D: TRBD2
size: once
V: TRBV5-1
DNA: TGCGCCAGCAGTCCAGGACTAGCGGGGGGGGAGACCCAGTACTTC
CDR3: CASSPGLAGGETQYF

J: TRBJ1-2
D: TRBD1
size: once
V: TRBV6-5
DNA: TGTGCCAGCAGTCAACGACAGGGAGCCTATGGCTACACCTTC
CDR3: CASSQRQGAYGYTF

J: TRBJ2-1
D: TRBD2
size: .
V: TRBV25-1
DNA: TGTGCCAGCAGTGAATCGAGCGGGGGTAATGAGCAGTTCTTC
CDR3: CASSESSGGNEQFF

J: TRBJ2-3
D: .
size: .
V: TRBV5-4
DNA: TGTGCCAGCAGCAGGGATGGGGGCCTGAGCACAGATACGCAGTATTTT
CDR3: CASSRDGGLSTDTQYF

J: TRBJ2-2
D: TRBD2
size: .
V: TRBV9
DNA: TGTGCCAGCAGAGGGGGTCGGCCGCCGGGACTAGCGGGTCCAGGGGAGCTGTTTTTT
CDR3: CASRGGRPPGLAGPGELFF

J: TRBJ2-7
D: TRBD2
size: once
V: TRBV9
DNA: TGTGCCAGCAGCACCCGGGAGCGGGGGGTGGGGGAGCAGTACTTC
CDR3: CASSTRERGVGEQYF

J: TRBJ1-1
D: TRBD1
size: .
V: TRBV2
DNA: TGTGCCAGCGGGACGACAGGGGGCAAGACTGAAGCTTTCTTT
CDR3: CASGTTGGKTEAFF

J: TRBJ1-5
D: .
size: few
V: TRBV19
DNA: TGTGCCAGTAAGGGGGGGGACAGCAATCAGCCCCAGCATTTT
CDR3: CASKGGDSNQPQHF

J: TRBJ2-5
D: .
size: once
V: TRBV9
DNA: TGTGCCAGCAGCGTAGATGCGAACCGGGTAGAGACCCAGTACTTC
CDR3: CASSVDANRVETQYF

J: TRBJ1-1
D: .
size: .
V: TRBV20-1
DNA: TGCAGTGCTAGTAGTCCCCGGTGGACTGAAGCTTTCTTT
CDR3: CSASSPRWTEAFF

J: TRBJ2-1
D: TRBD1
size: .
V: TRBV5-1
DNA: TGCGCCAGCAGCTTGGGCCCGACAGGGAATGAGCAGTTCTTC
CDR3: CASSLGPTGNEQFF

J: TRBJ1-6
D: .
size: .
V: TRBV14
DNA: TGTGCCAGCAGCCGTCAGGGAGGGAATAATTCACCCCTCCACTTT
CDR3: CASSRQGGNNSPLHF

J: TRBJ1-5
D: TRBD1
size: .
V: TRBV19
DNA: TGTGCCAGTACCGAACAGGGGATCGGTCAGCCCCAGCATTTT
CDR3: CASTEQGIGQPQHF

J: TRBJ1-1
D: .
size: .
V: TRBV15
DNA: TGTGCCACCAGCAGAGATACGGTGAACACTGAAGCTTTCTTT
CDR3: CATSRDTVNTEAFF

J: TRBJ2-7
D: .
size: .
V: TRBV5-6
DNA: TGTGCCAGCAGCTTCCAGGGGTTGTACGAGCAGTACTTC
CDR3: CASSFQGLYEQYF

J: TRBJ2-3
D: .
size: .
V: TRBV5-6
DNA: TGTGCCAGCAGCACATTCGGTCCGGGGGGCCTGAGCACAGATACGCAGTATTTT
CDR3: CASSTFGPGGLSTDTQYF

J: TRBJ1-1
D: .
size: once
V: TRBV7-3
DNA: TGTGCCAGCAGCTTTATACCGTTCAGAGAAGCTTTCTTT
CDR3: CASSFIPFREAFF